The rows below give T cell receptor beta chains drawn from one sample of a study of a mutant IDH1 vaccine in newly diagnosed glioma. Only in-frame clones appear in the TCRdb table, and some are missing; sequencing was by immunoSEQ multiplex PCR. The data hold roughly 15,000 clones, with roughly nine tenths observed a single time. Sequenced material: PBMCs, taken from a glioma patient treated with radiotherapy, temozolomide or both. The receptors derive from a woman in her 40s with glioma. Some clones in this sample may be carry-over from other donors' samples. The CDR3 runs from the conserved cysteine through the conserved F or W. A D gene is named only where the DNA matches it firmly. Part of the rows lack a size; the others show once, few, many or a class for expanded clones.

v_call,d_call,clone_size,j_call,cdr3_length,cdr3_aa,cdr3_nt
TRBV28,TRBD1,.,TRBJ2-7,15,CASSYDRGVSYEQYF,TGTGCCAGCAGTTACGACAGGGGGGTTTCCTACGAGCAGTACTTC
TRBV7-8,.,.,TRBJ2-5,11,CASSLQETQYF,TGTGCCAGCAGCTTACAAGAGACCCAGTACTTC
TRBV6-1,.,.,TRBJ1-2,13,CASSEGSSYGYTF,TGTGCCAGCAGTGAGGGCAGCAGCTATGGCTACACCTTC
TRBV10-2,TRBD1,.,TRBJ1-2,13,CASSPTGEYGYTF,TGCGCCAGCTCCCCGACAGGGGAATATGGCTACACCTTC
TRBV5-1,.,once,TRBJ2-3,13,CASSPPATDTQYF,TGCGCCAGCAGCCCCCCAGCGACCGATACGCAGTATTTT
TRBV30,TRBD1,.,TRBJ1-2,16,CAGTGTGVPLNYGYTF,TGTGCCGGCACGGGGACAGGGGTCCCACTTAACTATGGCTACACCTTC
TRBV10-1,TRBD1,.,TRBJ2-1,15,CASSLRRDRGNEQFF,TGCGCCAGCAGCCTCCGCCGGGACAGGGGAAATGAGCAGTTCTTC
TRBV20-1,.,.,TRBJ1-2,10,CSAPDYGYTF,TGCAGTGCGCCCGACTATGGCTACACCTTC
TRBV19,.,.,TRBJ1-1,13,CATNSGPWTEAFF,TGTGCCACCAACAGTGGGCCGTGGACTGAAGCTTTCTTT
TRBV7-9,.,.,TRBJ1-3,15,CASSLEFLSGNTIYF,TGTGCCAGCAGCTTAGAGTTTCTCTCTGGAAACACCATATATTTT
TRBV9,.,.,TRBJ2-2,13,CASSVGDTGELFF,TGTGCCAGCAGCGTAGGTGACACCGGGGAGCTGTTTTTT
TRBV5-6,.,.,TRBJ2-7,12,CASSGSSYEQYF,TGTGCCAGCAGCGGCTCATCCTACGAGCAGTACTTC
TRBV9,.,.,TRBJ2-3,15,CASSDGGRRTDTQYF,TGTGCCAGCAGCGACGGGGGAAGGAGGACAGATACGCAGTATTTT
TRBV15,TRBD2,.,TRBJ2-3,16,CATSWGSGRASDTQYF,TGTGCCACCAGCTGGGGGAGCGGGAGGGCGTCAGATACGCAGTATTTT
TRBV11-2,TRBD1,.,TRBJ1-1,19,CASSETWDRYLTMNTEAFF,TGTGCCAGCAGCGAAACTTGGGACAGGTACCTAACCATGAACACTGAAGCTTTCTTT
TRBV5-1,.,.,TRBJ2-1,14,CASSLVLGYNEQFF,TGCGCCAGCAGCTTGGTCCTGGGGTACAATGAGCAGTTCTTC
TRBV27,TRBD1,once,TRBJ2-3,13,CASNPGGTDTQYF,TGTGCCAGCAACCCAGGGGGAACTGATACGCAGTATTTT
TRBV6-4,TRBD1,.,TRBJ1-2,15,CASRPDRGIVYGYTF,TGTGCCAGCAGGCCAGACAGGGGGATCGTCTATGGCTACACCTTC
TRBV28,.,.,TRBJ1-1,16,CASSSAALRGNTEAFF,TGTGCCAGCAGTTCCGCCGCCCTGAGGGGGAACACTGAAGCTTTCTTT
TRBV19,TRBD1,.,TRBJ1-2,14,CASSTNRGNYGYTF,TGTGCCAGTAGTACCAACAGGGGTAACTATGGCTACACCTTC
TRBV30,.,.,TRBJ2-2,13,CAWRGHQSGELFF,TGTGCCTGGAGAGGGCACCAGAGCGGGGAGCTGTTTTTT
TRBV28,.,.,TRBJ1-4,18,CASSYVSGGAATNEKLFF,TGTGCCAGCAGTTATGTATCGGGGGGAGCAGCAACTAATGAAAAACTGTTTTTT
TRBV6-1,.,.,TRBJ2-5,14,CASSPFWGQETQYF,TGTGCCAGCAGCCCCTTCTGGGGCCAAGAGACCCAGTACTTC
TRBV15,.,.,TRBJ2-1,13,CATRGGRGNEQFF,TGTGCCACCAGGGGGGGCCGCGGCAATGAGCAGTTCTTC
TRBV27,TRBD1,once,TRBJ2-7,16,CASSLVPGTGTYEQYF,TGTGCCAGCAGTTTAGTCCCCGGGACAGGTACCTACGAGCAGTACTTC
TRBV9,TRBD2,.,TRBJ2-3,16,CASSGWSSGTTDTQYF,TGTGCCAGCAGCGGATGGTCGAGCGGGACCACAGATACGCAGTATTTT
TRBV7-3,TRBD1,.,TRBJ1-1,15,CASSTQTGGNTEAFF,TGTGCCAGCAGCACCCAGACAGGGGGTAACACTGAAGCTTTCTTT
TRBV14,.,.,TRBJ1-3,13,CASSLLGANTIYF,TGTGCCAGCAGCCTCCTGGGGGCCAACACCATATATTTT
TRBV6-5,.,.,TRBJ2-1,15,CASSYTRQPYNEQFF,TGTGCCAGCAGTTACACCCGACAGCCCTACAATGAGCAGTTCTTC
TRBV5-4,.,.,TRBJ2-7,13,CASSLEPTSEQYF,TGTGCCAGCAGCTTGGAACCCACAAGCGAGCAGTACTTC
TRBV18,TRBD2,.,TRBJ2-3,16,CASSTGLAGVTDTQYF,TGTGCCAGCTCAACGGGACTAGCGGGAGTGACAGATACGCAGTATTTT
TRBV7-8,.,.,TRBJ1-2,13,CASSPDSYYGYTF,TGTGCCAGCAGCCCCGACAGTTACTATGGCTACACCTTC
TRBV7-8,.,once,TRBJ2-7,16,CASSLLGRKLSYEQYF,TGTGCCAGCAGCTTACTAGGAAGGAAATTATCCTACGAGCAGTACTTC
TRBV14,.,few,TRBJ2-1,11,CASSRDNEQFF,TGTGCCAGCAGCCGAGACAATGAGCAGTTCTTC
TRBV5-1,.,.,TRBJ1-3,15,CASSLAAGSGNTIYF,TGCGCCAGCAGCTTGGCCGCGGGTTCTGGAAACACCATATATTTT
TRBV2,TRBD1,.,TRBJ1-1,14,CARRQEGANTEAFF,TGTGCCAGGAGGCAGGAGGGGGCGAACACTGAAGCTTTCTTT
TRBV9,.,once,TRBJ1-1,14,CASTGSGVNTEAFF,TGTGCCAGCACGGGCAGTGGGGTGAACACTGAAGCTTTCTTT
TRBV5-1,.,.,TRBJ1-1,14,CASSLSGVNTEAFF,TGCGCCAGCAGCTTGTCGGGGGTGAACACTGAAGCTTTCTTT
TRBV5-1,TRBD2,.,TRBJ2-1,16,CASSLGPGGPRDEQFF,TGCGCCAGCAGCTTGGGCCCGGGGGGGCCTCGGGATGAGCAGTTCTTC
TRBV5-1,TRBD2,.,TRBJ2-1,16,CASSLGGGGSYNEQFF,TGCGCCAGCAGCTTAGGTGGGGGGGGGTCCTACAATGAGCAGTTCTTC
TRBV6-5,.,once,TRBJ2-7,13,CATQIARGTEQYF,TGTGCCACCCAGATAGCTAGAGGAACCGAGCAGTACTTC
TRBV15,.,once,TRBJ1-5,14,CATSRDSYNQPQHF,TGTGCCACCAGCAGAGACAGTTACAATCAGCCCCAGCATTTT
TRBV15,.,.,TRBJ1-4,18,CATSRERSIRGQNEKLFF,TGTGCCACCAGCAGAGAGAGGTCCATTCGCGGACAGAATGAAAAACTGTTTTTT
TRBV6-6,.,.,TRBJ2-5,12,CASSFGWETQYF,TGTGCCAGCAGTTTCGGGTGGGAGACCCAGTACTTC
TRBV6-1,.,.,TRBJ1-1,13,CASSPWSGSEAFF,TGTGCCAGCAGTCCATGGTCAGGCAGCGAAGCTTTCTTT
TRBV27,.,.,TRBJ2-7,16,CASSLSVPLPQYEQYF,TGTGCCAGCAGTTTATCGGTTCCCCTACCACAGTACGAGCAGTACTTC
TRBV30,.,.,TRBJ2-5,14,CAWRARGGEETQYF,TGTGCCTGGAGGGCCCGAGGAGGAGAAGAGACCCAGTACTTC
TRBV6-5,TRBD1,.,TRBJ2-7,15,CASSYSIRGQHEQYF,TGTGCCAGCAGTTACTCGATCAGGGGGCAACACGAGCAGTACTTC
TRBV27,TRBD2,.,TRBJ2-1,12,CASSGLATEQFF,TGTGCCAGCAGCGGACTAGCGACTGAGCAGTTCTTC
TRBV4-2,.,few,TRBJ1-1,15,CASSQVQNDDTEAFF,TGTGCCAGCAGCCAAGTTCAGAATGATGACACTGAAGCTTTCTTT
TRBV4-2,.,.,TRBJ2-3,14,CASSQDRGTDTQYF,TGTGCCAGCAGCCAAGATAGGGGGACAGATACGCAGTATTTT